This is a list of T cell receptor beta chains from one sample in a study of PD-L1 blockade in urothelial cancer. The assay was immunoSEQ multiplex PCR, and TCRdb's table has in-frame clones only and misses some. The profile shows some 29,000 clones, over 75% of them singletons. Material: PBMCs, obtained around atezolizumab (anti-PD-L1) treatment. The receptors come from a man aged 50 to 60 with urothelial cancer. CDR3s include the opening cysteine and the closing phenylalanine or tryptophan. A D gene is named only where the DNA matches it firmly. Some rows have no size entry. The others give once, few or many, or a class for an expanded clone.

TRBD1	TRBV28	-	TRBJ1-5	CASSSPSGGGNQPQHF
TRBD2	TRBV19	-	TRBJ2-5	CASGMGTSSETQYF
TRBD1	TRBV7-2	-	TRBJ2-7	CASSWGQGVGEQYF
-	TRBV7-2	once	TRBJ2-5	CASSKRGLETQYF
TRBD2	TRBV13	-	TRBJ2-7	CASSDRTSSYEQYF
TRBD2	TRBV27	-	TRBJ2-5	CASSLSVAGRETQYF
TRBD1	TRBV5-5	-	TRBJ1-4	CASSMTGGATNEKLFF
-	TRBV28	-	TRBJ2-7	CASRWTDSYEQYF
-	TRBV28	once	TRBJ1-2	CASKMGGTNYGYTF
-	TRBV6-1	-	-	CASSEPRGRILYEQYF
-	TRBV30	-	TRBJ1-1	CAWSGSYRPEAFF
-	TRBV6-5	-	TRBJ2-7	CASSYSIGGLYEQYF
-	TRBV6-4	-	TRBJ2-4	CAIRQAGAKNIQYF
-	TRBV25-1	-	TRBJ2-3	CASSESRRGRTDTQYF
TRBD2	TRBV9	-	TRBJ2-7	CASSAPLGASGAYEQYF
-	TRBV9	-	TRBJ2-2	CASSDPRELFF
TRBD2	TRBV27	-	TRBJ2-2	CASSPRGGVRIGELFF
-	TRBV9	-	TRBJ1-1	CASSVGGGGNTEAFF
TRBD2	TRBV6-5	-	TRBJ2-7	CASSQGLAGRGQYF
TRBD1	TRBV27	-	TRBJ1-2	CASSPGTVYGYTF
TRBD2	TRBV4-3	-	TRBJ2-1	CTSSQGMAGAYNEQFF
-	TRBV7-9	-	TRBJ2-1	CATEVGLASYNEQFF
TRBD1	TRBV5-1	-	TRBJ2-1	CASSADRISEQFF
TRBD1	TRBV7-8	-	TRBJ1-5	CASSLDRVSNQPQHF
TRBD1	TRBV15	-	TRBJ1-3	CATSLRTGSGNTIYF
-	TRBV6-6	-	TRBJ2-7	CASSKSGDPYEQYF
-	TRBV6-1	-	TRBJ1-5	CASSESPGENQPQHF
-	TRBV20-1	once	TRBJ2-1	CSASNSNEQFF
TRBD1	TRBV5-5	-	TRBJ2-5	CASSPRGRLPQETQYF
TRBD1	TRBV7-2	-	TRBJ2-2	CASSANRQGRNTGELFF
-	TRBV7-2	-	TRBJ2-7	CASSQGGGEQYF
TRBD1	TRBV29-1	few	TRBJ2-5	CSVEPYYQPTGVSGETQYF
-	TRBV5-1	-	TRBJ1-1	CASTSKAGINTEAFF
-	TRBV5-5	-	TRBJ1-6	CASSRVDPNSPLHF
-	TRBV19	-	TRBJ2-6	CASSIPKAGSSGANVLTF